The rows below give T cell receptor beta chains drawn from one sample of a study of T-cell memory formation after mild COVID-19. TCRdb used MiXCR to reprocess the 5' RACE reads, holding one entry per CDR3 protein. The sample shows around 320,000 distinct CDR3 sequences, less than 20% of them seen only once. Source material: PBMCs or a T cell subset sorted from them (not recorded which). Source of these receptors: a man between 18 and 35 years old who had mild COVID-19 (a few samples of this study predate the infection). Cell type and time point are not known. The CDR3 runs from the conserved cysteine through the conserved F or W. Each record gives: clone size, J gene, CDR3 length, V gene, D gene, CDR3 protein, CDR3 DNA. The D gene is left open where the match is weak. Clone size is given for some rows only: seen once, a few or many times, or a class if the clone is expanded.

abundance: .; j_gene: TRBJ2-1; len: 15; v_gene: TRBV3-1; d_gene: .; CDR3aa: CASSQVQGSYNEQFF; CDR3nt: TGTGCCAGCAGCCAAGTACAGGGTTCCTACAATGAGCAGTTCTTC
abundance: few; j_gene: TRBJ2-1; len: 14; v_gene: TRBV29-1; d_gene: .; CDR3aa: CSGATPGVYNEQFF; CDR3nt: TGCAGCGGTGCGACCCCAGGAGTATACAATGAGCAGTTCTTC
abundance: .; j_gene: TRBJ2-7; len: 13; v_gene: TRBV2; d_gene: TRBD1; CDR3aa: CASRGTGYYEQYF; CDR3nt: TGTGCCAGCAGAGGGACAGGATACTACGAGCAGTACTTC
abundance: few; j_gene: TRBJ2-3; len: 16; v_gene: TRBV5-1; d_gene: .; CDR3aa: CASSLGVLAGTDTQYF; CDR3nt: TGCGCCAGCAGCCTTGGCGTATTAGCCGGCACAGATACGCAGTATTTT
abundance: .; j_gene: TRBJ2-2; len: 17; v_gene: TRBV4-1; d_gene: TRBD1; CDR3aa: CANGRGTGCPQPRELFF; CDR3nt: TGCGCCAACGGACGGGGGACAGGGTGTCCCCAGCCCCGGGAGCTGTTTTTT
abundance: few; j_gene: TRBJ2-5; len: 14; v_gene: TRBV12-3/TRBV12-4; d_gene: .; CDR3aa: CASSPTGKGETQYF; CDR3nt: TGTGCCAGCAGTCCGACCGGGAAGGGGGAGACCCAGTACTTC
abundance: few; j_gene: TRBJ2-6; len: 16; v_gene: TRBV10-3; d_gene: TRBD1; CDR3aa: CASVPGQGTGANVLTF; CDR3nt: TGTGCTTCAGTCCCGGGACAGGGAACCGGGGCCAACGTCCTGACTTTC
abundance: few; j_gene: TRBJ1-1; len: 14; v_gene: TRBV6-2/TRBV6-3; d_gene: .; CDR3aa: CASSVRVGNTEAFF; CDR3nt: TGTGCCAGCAGTGTCAGGGTCGGGAACACTGAAGCTTTCTTT
abundance: .; j_gene: TRBJ2-1; len: 14; v_gene: TRBV5-1; d_gene: TRBD1; CDR3aa: CASSLGQGSNEQFF; CDR3nt: TGCGCCAGCAGCTTGGGACAGGGTTCGAATGAGCAGTTCTTC
abundance: few; j_gene: TRBJ1-2; len: 16; v_gene: TRBV5-6; d_gene: TRBD1; CDR3aa: CASSPPPGQGELGYTF; CDR3nt: TGTGCCAGCAGTCCTCCTCCGGGACAGGGGGAGCTTGGCTACACCTTC
abundance: many; j_gene: TRBJ2-1; len: 13; v_gene: TRBV7-2; d_gene: .; CDR3aa: CASSLMGYNEQFF; CDR3nt: TGTGCCAGCAGCTTAATGGGGTACAATGAGCAGTTCTTC
abundance: .; j_gene: TRBJ2-2; len: 15; v_gene: TRBV4-3; d_gene: TRBD1; CDR3aa: CASSQVGTGAGELFF; CDR3nt: TGCGCCAGCAGCCAAGTCGGGACAGGGGCCGGGGAGCTGTTTTTT
abundance: .; j_gene: TRBJ2-5; len: 16; v_gene: TRBV7-9; d_gene: .; CDR3aa: CASSLAAGTYQETQYF; CDR3nt: TGTGCCAGCAGCTTAGCGGCAGGGACGTACCAAGAGACCCAGTACTTC
abundance: few; j_gene: TRBJ2-1; len: 14; v_gene: TRBV5-1; d_gene: TRBD1; CDR3aa: CASSPGQGNNEQFF; CDR3nt: TGCGCCAGCTCCCCCGGACAGGGGAACAATGAGCAGTTCTTC
abundance: few; j_gene: TRBJ1-5; len: 17; v_gene: TRBV10-3; d_gene: .; CDR3aa: CAISDFRKGRGNQPQHF; CDR3nt: TGTGCCATCAGTGATTTTAGGAAGGGAAGGGGCAATCAGCCCCAGCATTTT
abundance: .; j_gene: TRBJ2-3; len: 13; v_gene: TRBV20-1; d_gene: TRBD1; CDR3aa: CSARGTGVDTQYF; CDR3nt: TGCAGTGCTAGAGGGACAGGGGTGGATACGCAGTATTTT
abundance: .; j_gene: TRBJ2-5; len: 15; v_gene: TRBV11-2; d_gene: .; CDR3aa: CASRYTGRSMGTQYF; CDR3nt: TGTGCCAGCAGATACACGGGACGGTCAATGGGGACCCAGTACTTC
abundance: .; j_gene: TRBJ2-1; len: 15; v_gene: TRBV27; d_gene: TRBD2; CDR3aa: CASSISGGAWDEQFF; CDR3nt: TGTGCCAGCAGTATTAGCGGGGGGGCCTGGGATGAGCAGTTCTTC